The 31 T cell receptor beta chains reported below all come from one sample, sequenced in a study of cytomegalovirus exposure and HLA in healthy donors (dated by TCRdb to the late 2010s). The library was built by means of the immunoSEQ multiplex PCR assay. The multiplex PCR relied on a mix of 60 forward primers for TCR Vbeta segments and 13 reverse primers for TCR Jbeta segments. TCRdb stores this immuneACCESS table with in-frame sequences only. Part of the clones is absent; in the studies checked, under half of the shortfall reflects unresolved V genes, and no reason is known for the rest. Here the sample has roughly 120,000 clones; 70% to 80% occur a single time. The top ten clones comprise approximately 2% of the sample. Sequences were obtained from PBMCs. Receptors were obtained from a man aged 18-30 years in good health and CMV-seronegative.

The chain is built from TRBV11-3 and TRBJ2-1, with D possibly TRBD1 on 5 matching bases. With 5 bases removed from V and 5 bases from J, the gap between germline ends came to 7 bases. Germline values: CDR1 SGHNT, CDR2 YENEEA. The CDR3 extends over 12 amino acids. CDR3 region: CASSARDNEQFF. CDR3 sequence (DNA): TGTGCCAGCAGCGCCAGGGACAATGAGCAGTTCTTC.

The genes are TRBV19 and TRBJ2-3; maybe TRBD1 (5 bases). V lost 9 bases and J 4 bases, leaving 17 bases between the germline ends. Germline CDR1 reads LNHDA; CDR2 reads SQIVND (reference sequence). CDR3 length: 14 amino acids. DNA for the CDR3: TGTGCCAGCTCTTACCAAACAGGCCCAGATACGCAGTATTTT. This sequence encodes CASSYQTGPDTQYF. Using reference TRBV19 and TRBJ2-3 for the parts outside the CDR3, the full variable domain is DGGITQSPKYLFRKEGQNVTLSCEQNLNHDAMYWYRQDPGQGLRLIYYSQIVNDFQKGDIAEGYSVSREKKESFPLTVTSAQKNPTAFYLCASSYQTGPDTQYFGPGTRLTVL.

The V and J genes are TRBV5-1 and TRBJ2-6, with D possibly TRBD1 on 6 matching bases. The CDR3 is made up of 15 amino acids. The V gene's germline CDR1 is SGHRS and CDR2 YFSETQ. The V and J ends lost 1 base and 1 base respectively, with 6 bases between them. The CDR3 loop is CASSLTGSGANVLTF. The CDR3 nucleotides read TGCGCCAGCAGCTTGACAGGGTCTGGGGCCAACGTCCTGACTTTC.

CDR3 protein: CASSLGLNQYF. In DNA, the CDR3 is TGTGCCAGCAGTTTAGGGCTTAATCAGTACTTC. V gene TRBV28 combines with J gene TRBJ2-7; D call uncertain. Trimming took off 2 bases at V and 10 bases at J, with 9 bases between the two ends. The CDR3 runs 11 residues. Looked up from germline, CDR1 is MDHEN and CDR2 is SYDVKM. Combining the CDR3 with reference TRBV28 and TRBJ2-7 gives the whole variable domain DVKVTQSSRYLVKRTGEKVFLECVQDMDHENMFWYRQDPGLGLRLIYFSYDVKMKEKGDIPEGYSVSREKKERFSLILESASTNQTSMYLCASSLGLNQYFGPGTRLTVT.

V gene TRBV18 combines with J gene TRBJ1-5; D gene unclear. Germline V lookup: CDR1 KGHSH, CDR2 LQKENI. V lost 2 bases to trimming and J lost 1 base, with 12 bases between them. The CDR3 runs 16 residues. The DNA of the CDR3 is TGTGCCAGCTCACCATTTTTTAGAGGGAGCAATCAGCCCCAGCATTTT. Translation gives CASSPFFRGSNQPQHF.

This sequence joins TRBV7-9 and TRBJ2-5; D is uncertain. The CDR3 sequence is 11 residues long. Trimming removed 7 bases from V and 3 bases from J, with 6 bases in between. Germline V gene lookup returns CDR1 SEHNR and CDR2 FQNEAQ (reference sequence). The CDR3 sequence is CASIAEETQYF. As DNA, the CDR3 is TGTGCCAGCATTGCAGAAGAGACCCAGTACTTC.

This clone occurred once. This chain uses TRBV5-6 with TRBJ1-2; no reliable D call. Germline V lookup: CDR1 SGHDT, CDR2 YYEEEE. CDR3 length: 14 residues. V dropped 3 bases and J dropped 1 base, with 10 bases sitting between them. This CDR3 reads CASSSKLSNYGYTF. The CDR3 DNA sequence: TGTGCCAGCAGCTCTAAATTGAGTAACTATGGCTACACCTTC.

This clone occurred a few times. The chain recombines TRBV7-6 with TRBJ1-1; 7 nucleotides align to TRBD1. The CDR3 has 14 residues. Per germline, CDR1 SGHVS and CDR2 FNYEAQ. V was clipped by 5 bases and J by 1 base; unmatched bases: 4. Written as DNA, the CDR3 is TGTGCCAGCAGCCCAGGGGGAAAGAACACTGAAGCTTTCTTT. Translated: CASSPGGKNTEAFF.

The J gene is TRBJ2-3, the V gene TRBV10-3; D is uncertain. This CDR3 is 15 amino acids long. Deletions cut 6 bases from V and 2 bases from J, with 15 bases between. Germline assignment: CDR1 ENHRY and CDR2 SYGVKD. The CDR3 sequence is CAIRSLSYSTDTQYF. The DNA of the CDR3 is TGTGCCATCAGATCACTATCCTACTCCACAGATACGCAGTATTTT.

The gene calls are TRBV4-1 and TRBJ2-5, with 9 bases aligning to TRBD2. J lost 5 bases, V lost 2 bases, and 12 bases had no gene match. The CDR3 consists of 17 residues. Germline V gives CDR1 MGHRA, CDR2 YSYEKL. The CDR3 DNA follows: TGCGCCAGCAGCCAAAAGGGACTAGCCATATCCGGGGAGACCCAGTACTTC. It is translated as CASSQKGLAISGETQYF.

The rearrangement uses TRBV7-6 and TRBJ2-2, with 10 bases lining up with TRBD2. CDR3 length equals 16 residues. J was trimmed by 7 bases and V by 2 bases; bases with no gene match: 7. Germline loops: CDR1 SGHVS, CDR2 FNYEAQ. CDR3 sequence: CASSLSLAGVGGELFF. DNA of the CDR3: TGTGCCAGCAGCTTAAGCCTAGCGGGAGTCGGCGGGGAGCTGTTTTTT.

The chain uses TRBV6-5 and TRBJ1-1; D may be TRBD1 (6 bases). Germline CDR1 and CDR2: MNHEY and SVGAGI. The CDR3 consists of 15 residues. Trimming took 6 bases from V and 6 from J, leaving 20 bases between them. The CDR3 loop is CASRSIIQGWAEAFF. In nucleotides, the CDR3 is TGTGCCAGCAGGTCTATAATACAGGGATGGGCTGAAGCTTTCTTT.

The CDR3 reads CASSPNSGSSYEQYV. The CDR3 DNA reads TGTGCCAGCTCCCCCAACAGCGGGAGCTCCTACGAGCAGTACGTC. This chain connects TRBV18 to TRBJ2-7; 8 nucleotides match TRBD2. After removal of 6 bases from V and 0 bases from J, the junction contained 7 bases not matched to a gene. Germline V gives CDR1 KGHSH, CDR2 LQKENI. The CDR3 runs to 15 residues.

The V call is TRBV6-1, the J call TRBJ2-7, with D unresolved. V dropped 6 bases and J dropped 4 bases, with 10 bases sitting between them. In germline, CDR1 is MNHNS, CDR2 SASEGT. This CDR3 spans 12 amino acids. DNA for the CDR3: TGTGCCAGCAGCTATAATCGATACGAGCAGTACTTC. This codes for CASSYNRYEQYF.

This rearrangement joins TRBV27 to TRBJ2-3, with TRBD2 as a possible D gene (6 bases). Germline V CDR1 and CDR2: MNHEY, SMNVEV (reference sequence). V gave up 6 bases and J gave up 5 bases, with 15 bases separating them. CDR3 size: 14 residues. The CDR3 nucleotides are TGTGCCAGCAGCCCAACGGGAGTCAGAGATACGCAGTATTTT. Protein sequence: CASSPTGVRDTQYF.

This chain joins TRBV5-1 and TRBJ2-1; 7 nucleotides line up with TRBD1. The CDR3 loop spans 14 amino acids. Germline-derived CDR1 and CDR2 are SGHRS and YFSETQ. The trim removed 4 bases at V and 8 bases at J, leaving 9 bases unmatched. CDR3: CASSTNRGIYEQFF. CDR3 DNA: TGCGCCAGCAGCACTAACAGGGGAATCTATGAGCAGTTCTTC.

The chain is built from TRBV19 and TRBJ2-3, with D unclear. Trimming stripped 5 bases from V and 8 bases from J, with 14 bases between. The CDR3 has 13 amino acids. Germline loops: CDR1 LNHDA, CDR2 SQIVND (reference sequence). The CDR3 reads CASSLQFRSTQYF. In DNA form, the CDR3 reads TGTGCCAGTAGTCTCCAGTTCCGCAGTACGCAGTATTTT.

The chain employs TRBV4-2 and TRBJ1-1, with D uncertain. Trimming took off 1 base at V and 4 bases at J, with 13 bases between the two ends. This CDR3 spans 15 amino acids. CDR1 LGHNA and CDR2 YNFKEQ come from the germline V gene. Written as DNA, the CDR3 is TGTGCCAGCAGCCAAGTTGCGGTACGGGGCACTGAAGCTTTCTTT. Protein product: CASSQVAVRGTEAFF.

This chain uses TRBV9 with TRBJ1-1, with a possible D match to TRBD1 (6 bases). CDR3 length: 14 amino acids. Trimming stripped 4 bases from V and 2 bases from J, with 12 bases between. CDR1 and CDR2 (germline): SGDLS, YYNGEE. In nucleotides, the CDR3 is TGTGCCAGCAGCCGTGGACAGAGAAACACTGAAGCTTTCTTT. Translation gives CASSRGQRNTEAFF.

This rearrangement joins TRBV5-4 to TRBJ2-5; tentatively, D is TRBD1 (6 bases). The better agreement between TRBJ2-7 and the DNA end casts doubt on the J call. CDR3 length: 14 residues. CDR1 is SGHNT and CDR2 is YYREEE in the germline V gene (reference sequence). The CDR3 coding sequence is TGTGCCATCTCAGGGGCCCCAGAGGCCTACGAGCAGTACTTC. Translation: CAISGAPEAYEQYF.

V and J are TRBV11-2 and TRBJ2-1; D is unresolved. This CDR3 is built from 15 residues. Trimming pared 4 bases from V and 2 bases from J, leaving 12 bases between. Germline CDR1 SGHAT, CDR2 FQNNGV. The CDR3 sequence is CASSSDWIPYNEQFF. CDR3 bases: TGTGCCAGCAGCTCCGACTGGATTCCCTACAATGAGCAGTTCTTC.

The chain employs TRBV10-3 and TRBJ1-1, with 8 bases lining up with TRBD1. CDR3 length: 14 amino acids. The germline V gene encodes CDR1 ENHRY and CDR2 SYGVKD. V trimming: 3 bases; J trimming: 11 bases; junction bases outside the gene matches: 11. The CDR3 reads CAISDPGTGWRAFF. The DNA of the CDR3 is TGTGCCATCAGTGATCCCGGGACAGGCTGGAGGGCTTTCTTT.

V usage is TRBV28 and J usage is TRBJ2-7, with a tentative D call TRBD2 (5 bases). Between the trimmed V and J ends, which lost 2 bases and 0 bases, there was a span of 11 bases. The germline gives CDR1 MDHEN, CDR2 SYDVKM. This CDR3 has 15 amino acids. CDR3 sequence reads: CASSLQAAVSYEQYF. The CDR3 DNA sequence: TGTGCCAGCAGTTTACAAGCGGCAGTCTCCTACGAGCAGTACTTC.

This clone has a single count. The rearrangement joins TRBV6-1 to TRBJ2-1; 15 bases are a match to TRBD2. CDR3 length: 15 residues. Germline CDR1 is MNHNS and CDR2 is SASEGT. Losses at the gene ends were 6 bases for V and 8 bases for J; bases not matched to a gene: 5. The CDR3 sequence is CASRLGLAGGYEQFF. CDR3 bases: TGTGCCAGCAGACTGGGACTAGCGGGAGGCTATGAGCAGTTCTTC.

The chain combines TRBV7-9 with TRBJ2-7, with a tentative D call TRBD2 (6 bases). Germline CDR1 SEHNR, CDR2 FQNEAQ (reference sequence). There are 15 residues in the CDR3. The ends were cut back, 6 bases at V and 1 base at J, with 16 bases in the middle. CDR3 sequence reads: CASSFGAAGSYEQYF. The CDR3 bases are TGTGCCAGCAGTTTCGGAGCGGCGGGGTCCTACGAGCAGTACTTC.

The chain links TRBV5-6 to TRBJ1-2, with TRBD1 matching 7 bases. CDR1 and CDR2 from the germline V gene are SGHDT and YYEEEE. The length of the CDR3 is 14 residues. V shed 5 bases and J 5 bases; nucleotides not matched to a gene: 9. CDR3 DNA sequence: TGTGCCAGCAGGATCCTACAGGGGTCGTATGGCTACACCTTC. It is translated as CASRILQGSYGYTF.

The V and J genes are TRBV18 and TRBJ2-1, with TRBD2 as a possible D gene (5 bases). The CDR3 extends over 14 amino acids. Trimming removed 1 base from V and 4 bases from J, with 8 bases in between. Germline loops: CDR1 KGHSH, CDR2 LQKENI. The CDR3 loop is CASSPLEGYNEQFF. DNA for the CDR3: TGTGCCAGCTCACCACTAGAGGGTTACAATGAGCAGTTCTTC.

The chain carries TRBV28 and TRBJ2-5; 10 nucleotides match TRBD1. Losses at the gene ends were 4 bases for V and 1 base for J; bases not matched to a gene: 6. CDR1 MDHEN and CDR2 SYDVKM come from the germline V gene. The CDR3 extends over 16 amino acids. The CDR3: CASSSFRTGGQETQYF. In DNA, the CDR3 is TGTGCCAGCAGTTCATTCAGGACAGGGGGCCAAGAGACCCAGTACTTC.

This clone has just a few counts. A far larger clone is one nucleotide away, so this likely arose from a read error. The chain has TRBV11-1 and TRBJ2-7; 10 bases are a match to TRBD1. In germline, CDR1 is SGHAT, CDR2 FQDESV (reference sequence). The CDR3 runs to 16 residues. V lost 5 bases, J lost 5 bases, and 12 bases stayed unmatched. The CDR3 is CASSQALGQGSDEQYF. The CDR3 DNA reads as TGTGCCAGCAGCCAAGCTCTGGGACAGGGGAGCGACGAGCAGTACTTC.

This chain links TRBV14 with TRBJ1-2; D possibly corresponds to TRBD1 (5 bases). Trimming cost V 4 bases and J 6 bases, with 18 bases left between them. The CDR3 is made up of 15 amino acids. Germline V CDR1 and CDR2: SGHDN, FVKESK. CDR3: CASSPLAGRTNGYTF. DNA for the CDR3: TGTGCCAGCAGCCCCTTGGCAGGGAGGACCAATGGCTACACCTTC.

The gene calls are TRBV7-9 and TRBJ1-2; perhaps TRBD1 as D (6 bases). The CDR3 length is 12 residues. V lost 5 bases and J 3 bases, leaving 7 bases between the germline ends. Germline V gene lookup returns CDR1 SEHNR and CDR2 FQNEAQ (reference sequence). The DNA of the CDR3 is TGTGCCAGCAGCCCAGGGGACTATGGCTACACCTTC. It is translated as CASSPGDYGYTF.